The 30 T cell receptor beta chains below come from one sample, sequenced in a study of PD-1 blockade in classical Hodgkin lymphoma. Described time point: cycle 4 day 1 (C4D1), after 6 weeks of nivolumab. Every one of the patients relapsed after autologous stem cell transplantation (brentuximab vedotin exposure was variable). Isolation of CD4+ T cells from thawed PBMCs was performed by magnetic negative selection. Produced via immunoSEQ multiplex PCR; TCRdb's table is partial and in-frame only. The table has approximately 20,000 clones, less than 90% seen once. Source: CD4+ T cells from blood, taken before the fourth cycle of nivolumab. The receptors were sampled from a human donor with classical Hodgkin lymphoma.

The V and J genes are TRBV1 and TRBJ1-2; TRBD1, the table's D call, lacks a check against the DNA. TRBV1 is termed a pseudogene. The CDR3 has 16 residues. DNA of the CDR3: TGCACCAGCAGCCAACTCCGGGACAGAGCATTTGCTGGCTACACCTTC. Encoded protein: CTSSQLRDRAFAGYTF.

The chain couples TRBV6-1 to TRBJ2-7; D remains unclear. The length of the CDR3 is 11 residues. Looked up from germline, CDR1 is MNHNS and CDR2 is SASEGT. The V and J ends lost 2 bases and 6 bases respectively, with 5 bases between them. The CDR3 DNA reads as TGTGCCAGCAGTGAATACTTCGAGCAGTACTTC. Translating it yields CASSEYFEQYF.

V usage is TRBV6-5 and J usage is TRBJ2-7; D unresolved. This CDR3 contains 13 residues. Looked up from germline, CDR1 is MNHEY and CDR2 is SVGAGI. V lost 6 bases to trimming and J lost 1 base, with 10 bases between them. CDR3 residues: CASSVDRSYEQYF. The CDR3, as DNA: TGTGCCAGCAGCGTGGACCGTTCCTACGAGCAGTACTTC.

This clone occurred once. CDR3 in amino acids: CASSSTGAPNEKLFF. CDR3 bases: TGTGCCAGCAGCTCGACGGGGGCTCCTAATGAAAAACTGTTTTTT. The rearrangement joins TRBV6-6 to TRBJ1-4, with a possible D match to TRBD1 (6 bases). Germline V gene lookup returns CDR1 MNHNY and CDR2 SVGAGI (reference sequence). CDR3 length: 15 residues. V lost 6 bases and J lost 3, with 14 bases in between.

The chain recombines TRBV10-2 with TRBJ1-5, with unresolved D. The CDR3 sequence is 13 residues long. V lost 2 bases and J lost 1, with 3 bases in between. Looked up from germline, CDR1 is WSHSY and CDR2 is SAAADI. CDR3 sequence reads: CASSENSNQPQHF. Here the CDR3 DNA reads TGCGCCAGCAGTGAGAACAGCAATCAGCCCCAGCATTTT.

This clone was seen a handful of times. The V gene is TRBV5-1, the J gene TRBJ1-1; D perhaps matches TRBD1 (6 bases). The CDR3 length is 15 residues. The germline V gene has CDR1 SGHRS and CDR2 YFSETQ. Deletions cut 4 bases from V and 5 bases from J, with 18 bases between. The CDR3 nucleotides are TGCGCCAGCAGCCCTAGCGCAGGGAGGGGGACTGAAGCTTTCTTT. Translating gives CASSPSAGRGTEAFF.

This chain connects TRBV6-5 to TRBJ1-1; the match to TRBD1 covers 9 bases. Trimming cost V 4 bases and J 4 bases; bases outside gene matches: 10. Germline V gives CDR1 MNHEY, CDR2 SVGAGI. The CDR3 consists of 16 residues. The CDR3 DNA reads TGTGCCAGCAGTTTCACAGGGGGCTGGGGAGGCACTGAAGCTTTCTTT. It encodes CASSFTGGWGGTEAFF.

V usage is TRBV9 and J usage is TRBJ2-2; a weak D match, TRBD2 (5 bases). Germline CDR1 and CDR2: SGDLS and YYNGEE. The CDR3 runs 15 residues. Trimming removed 3 bases at V and 0 bases at J, with 9 bases between. The DNA for the CDR3 is TGTGCCAGCAGCGCACGGGGTGCGAACACCGGGGAGCTGTTTTTT. Translated: CASSARGANTGELFF.

The chain combines TRBV5-1 with TRBJ1-6; unclear D gene. The V end was cut by 2 bases, the J end by 8 bases, with 8 bases between. In germline, CDR1 is SGHRS, CDR2 YFSETQ. The CDR3 length is 13 residues. As DNA, the CDR3 is TGCGCCAGCAGCTTAAATATTGATTCACCCCTCCACTTT. It codes for CASSLNIDSPLHF.

The V call is TRBV29-1, the J call TRBJ1-5; unclear D gene. Trimming stripped 4 bases from V and 5 bases from J, with 9 bases between. The CDR3 is 12 amino acids. Germline-derived CDR1 and CDR2 are SQVTM and ANQGSEA. The CDR3 sequence: CSVGVGDQPQHF. The CDR3 region has the DNA TGCAGCGTTGGAGTGGGTGATCAGCCCCAGCATTTT.

The chain combines TRBV5-1 with TRBJ2-2; TRBD1 is a possible D gene (6 bases). The V and J ends lost 5 bases and 2 bases respectively, with 10 bases between them. This CDR3 comprises 14 residues. CDR1 is SGHRS and CDR2 is YFSETQ in the germline V gene. The CDR3 is CASSRTANTGELFF. DNA of the CDR3: TGCGCCAGCAGTCGGACAGCTAACACCGGGGAGCTGTTTTTT.

The V gene is TRBV6-6, the J gene TRBJ1-1, with no clear D. V lost 7 bases to trimming and J lost 0 bases, with 12 bases between them. The CDR3 covers 14 residues. Germline loops: CDR1 MNHNY, CDR2 SVGAGI (reference sequence). The CDR3 DNA reads as TGTGCCAGCAATCGTGCTGTACTGAACACTGAAGCTTTCTTT. Translating gives CASNRAVLNTEAFF.

The V gene is TRBV7-9, the J gene TRBJ2-7; no clear D gene. CDR1 SEHNR and CDR2 FQNEAQ come from the germline V gene (reference sequence). The CDR3 spans 15 residues. Trimming cost V 5 bases and J 0 bases, with 14 bases left between them. CDR3 sequence: CASSPPSLSSYEQYF. The CDR3 DNA reads as TGTGCCAGCAGCCCCCCGAGTCTGTCCTCCTACGAGCAGTACTTC.

DNA for the CDR3: TGTGCCAGTAGTGTTCAGACGGGAGGTGGTAATGAAAAACTGTTTTTT. This codes for CASSVQTGGGNEKLFF. This chain links TRBV19 with TRBJ1-4; D is uncertain. The V end was cut by 5 bases, the J end by 4 bases, with 17 bases between. Germline-derived CDR1 and CDR2 are LNHDA and SQIVND (reference sequence). The CDR3 length is 16 residues. The whole variable domain, remainder taken from reference TRBV19 and TRBJ1-4, is DGGITQSPKYLFRKEGQNVTLSCEQNLNHDAMYWYRQDPGQGLRLIYYSQIVNDFQKGDIAEGYSVSREKKESFPLTVTSAQKNPTAFYLCASSVQTGGGNEKLFFGSGTQLSVL.

The chain uses TRBV5-1 and TRBJ2-3; D not resolved. The CDR3 length is 14 residues. V shed 0 bases and J shed 0 bases, with 5 bases lying between them. The V gene's germline CDR1 is SGHRS and CDR2 YFSETQ. The DNA for the CDR3 is TGCGCCAGCAGCTTGGTCCCTAGCACAGATACGCAGTATTTT. Translated, it gives CASSLVPSTDTQYF.

The rearrangement joins TRBV28 to TRBJ2-7, with D maybe TRBD1 (5 bases). CDR3 length: 13 amino acids. Germline lookup yields CDR1 MDHEN and CDR2 SYDVKM. V gave up 6 bases and J gave up 4 bases, with 13 bases separating them. This CDR3 reads CASSHPTVYEQYF. The CDR3 DNA is TGTGCCAGCAGCCACCCGACAGTTTACGAGCAGTACTTC.

This rearrangement joins TRBV19 to TRBJ2-2; 12 bases align to TRBD2. With V trimmed by 5 bases and J by 0 bases, 10 bases remained unmatched. Germline-derived CDR1 and CDR2 are LNHDA and SQIVND (reference sequence). CDR3 length: 19 residues. CDR3 loop: CASSLGLAGGRSNTGELFF. CDR3 sequence (DNA): TGTGCCAGTAGTCTGGGACTAGCGGGCGGACGGTCGAACACCGGGGAGCTGTTTTTT.

This chain connects TRBV9 to TRBJ2-1; the match to TRBD2 covers 9 bases. The CDR3 covers 15 residues. Per the germline V gene, CDR1 is SGDLS and CDR2 is YYNGEE. V lost 0 bases and J lost 8; bases outside the gene matches: 6. The CDR3 is CASSVGGGREHEQFF. The DNA of the CDR3 is TGTGCCAGCAGCGTAGGGGGCGGGAGGGAACATGAGCAGTTCTTC.

V is TRBV19 and J is TRBJ2-3; tentative D call: TRBD1 (5 bases). Germline lookup yields CDR1 LNHDA and CDR2 SQIVND (reference sequence). V lost 5 bases and J lost 3, with 9 bases in between. CDR3 size: 13 residues. In nucleotides, the CDR3 is TGTGCCAGTAGTCTCGCAGGGACAGATACGCAGTATTTT. It specifies CASSLAGTDTQYF.

V usage is TRBV9 and J usage is TRBJ2-1, with D maybe TRBD2 (5 bases). V lost 2 bases, J lost 6 bases, and 15 bases lay in between. Germline loops: CDR1 SGDLS, CDR2 YYNGEE. The CDR3 runs to 15 residues. The CDR3 DNA is TGTGCCAGCAGCGTCGGCCTAGCTTTAAGCAATGAGCAGTTCTTC. Translation: CASSVGLALSNEQFF.

In DNA, the CDR3 is TGCGCCAGCAGCTTGACGGGATCAAATGAAAAACTGTTTTTT. This gives the protein CASSLTGSNEKLFF. The chain combines TRBV5-1 with TRBJ1-4; D uncertain. CDR1 and CDR2 from the germline V gene are SGHRS and YFSETQ. With 1 base removed from V and 5 bases from J, the gap between germline ends came to 9 bases. The CDR3 loop spans 14 amino acids.

This sequence joins TRBV5-1 and TRBJ2-2; TRBD2 agrees at 13 bases. V trimming: 4 bases; J trimming: 6 bases; junction bases outside the gene matches: 3. This CDR3 has 15 amino acids. The germline V gene has CDR1 SGHRS and CDR2 YFSETQ. This chain's CDR3 is CASSETSGRPGELFF. The CDR3 nucleotides read TGCGCCAGCAGCGAGACTAGCGGGAGGCCCGGGGAGCTGTTTTTT. Based on the CDR3 plus reference TRBV5-1 and TRBJ2-2, the full variable domain is KAGVTQTPRYLIKTRGQQVTLSCSPISGHRSVSWYQQTPGQGLQFLFEYFSETQRNKGNFPGRFSGRQFSNSRSEMNVSTLELGDSALYLCASSETSGRPGELFFGEGSRLTVL.

The genes are TRBV7-9 and TRBJ2-5; 11 nucleotides align to TRBD2. The germline CDR1 and CDR2 sequences are SEHNR and FQNEAQ (reference sequence). V lost 1 base and J lost 1; bases outside the gene matches: 5. This CDR3 contains 17 residues. CDR3 coding DNA: TGTGCCAGCAGCTTAGTCGGGCTAGCGGGAGGCCAAGAGACCCAGTACTTC. Its translation is CASSLVGLAGGQETQYF. Drawing the rest from reference TRBV7-9 and TRBJ2-5, the complete variable domain is DTGVSQNPRHKITKRGQNVTFRCDPISEHNRLYWYRQTLGQGPEFLTYFQNEAQLEKSRLLSDRFSAERPKGSFSTLEIQRTEQGDSAMYLCASSLVGLAGGQETQYFGPGTRLLVL.

This clone turned up a few times. The DNA for the CDR3 is TGTGCCATCAGTGTGGATGGAGGGGACTCGAACACTGAAGCTTTCTTT. Translated: CAISVDGGDSNTEAFF. This chain uses TRBV10-3 with TRBJ1-1, with D possibly being TRBD1 (5 bases). V lost 4 bases to trimming and J lost 1 base, with 16 bases between them. Germline V gene data show CDR1 as ENHRY and CDR2 as SYGVKD. The CDR3 covers 16 residues.

The chain's CDR3 is CASSYSAQGNYEQYF. CDR3 in DNA: TGTGCCAGCAGTTACTCAGCCCAGGGGAACTACGAGCAGTACTTC. This chain connects TRBV6-5 to TRBJ2-7, with D maybe TRBD1 (6 bases). Germline CDR1 MNHEY, CDR2 SVGAGI. Trimming removed 0 bases at V and 3 bases at J, with 12 bases between. The CDR3 loop spans 15 amino acids.

The chain joins TRBV7-9 to TRBJ2-1, with 10 bases matching TRBD2. This CDR3 has 18 residues. Germline CDR1 is SEHNR and CDR2 is FQNEAQ (reference sequence). V trimming: 1 base; J trimming: 2 bases; junction bases outside the gene matches: 8. The CDR3 DNA sequence: TGTGCCAGCAGCTTAGTTAGGAGCGGGAGGGTGGCCTACAATGAGCAGTTCTTC. Protein product: CASSLVRSGRVAYNEQFF.

The chain is built from TRBV7-9 and TRBJ2-5; 12 bases match TRBD2. V lost 7 bases and J lost 5; bases outside the gene matches: 8. The CDR3 length is 15 residues. Germline values: CDR1 SEHNR, CDR2 FQNEAQ (reference sequence). CDR3 in DNA: TGTGCCAGCACTCGGACTAGCGGGGTAGGGGAGACCCAGTACTTC. It translates to CASTRTSGVGETQYF.

The CDR3 DNA sequence: TGCGCCAGCAGCTTGGGTAATGGGCAAGAGACCCAGTACTTC. It translates to CASSLGNGQETQYF. J is TRBJ2-5 and V is TRBV5-1; D remains unclear. This CDR3 contains 14 residues. Germline CDR1 reads SGHRS; CDR2 reads YFSETQ. V was shortened by 0 bases and J by 2 bases, with 8 bases between the two germline ends.

The chain carries TRBV7-9 and TRBJ1-1, with a weak D call TRBD1 (6 bases). The length of the CDR3 is 13 residues. The germline V gene encodes CDR1 SEHNR and CDR2 FQNEAQ (reference sequence). Trimming pared 2 bases from V and 5 bases from J, leaving 9 bases between. Here the CDR3 reads CASSLSRGTEAFF. In DNA, the CDR3 is TGTGCCAGCAGCTTAAGCAGGGGAACTGAAGCTTTCTTT.

The chain uses TRBV6-1 and TRBJ1-5; D gene uncertain. V shed 4 bases and J shed 6 bases, with 7 bases lying between them. The CDR3 consists of 12 residues. Germline loops: CDR1 MNHNS, CDR2 SASEGT. The CDR3 sequence: CASSAGVQPQHF. For the CDR3, the DNA is TGTGCCAGCAGTGCCGGAGTTCAGCCCCAGCATTTT.